These 25 T cell receptor beta chains were sequenced from one sample in a study of CD8+ T cells in alopecia areata. Sequencing relied on a cDNA template that was reverse transcribed from extracted RNA. Only in-frame clones appear in the TCRdb table, and some are missing; sequencing was by immunoSEQ multiplex PCR. The specimen has around 290,000 clones, none found just once. Using CD4, CD8alpha, NKG2D, NKG2ACE and other markers, pooled cutaneous lymph node cells were sorted. The sequencing input was CD4+ T cells sorted from a lymph node. These TCRs come from a C3H/HeJ mouse with alopecia areata. Strain haplotype at MHC: H2-k.

To note about this clone: The germline and genes are mouse ones. CDR3 bases read: TGCACCTGCAGTGCGGACATTGCAAACTCC. Its protein product is CTCSADIANS. The CDR3 as a whole reads CTCSADIANSDYTF. The chain couples TRBV1 to TRBJ1-2; possibly TRBD1 for D (5 bases). The read is 4 residues too short to cover the CDR3 end, so that end is filled in from the germline J gene. Germline V gives CDR1 NSQYPW, CDR2 LRSPGD (reference sequence). V shed 3 bases and J shed 0 bases, with 8 bases lying between them. The CDR3 covers 14 residues.

Points on this clone: Mouse germline and gene names are used. The read terminates 4 residues before the CDR3 end, so the remaining end is supplied by the germline J gene. The sample holds other DNA sequences that translate to the same CDR3. The chain joins TRBV5 to TRBJ1-1; D is undetermined. Trimming pared 1 base from V and 0 bases from J, leaving 3 bases between. Germline V gene lookup returns CDR1 LGHNA and CDR2 YNLKQL (reference sequence). This CDR3 has 13 residues. This chain's CDR3 is CASSQVANTEVFF. CDR3 bases read: TGTGCCAGCAGCCAAGTAGCAAACACA.

This clone was found a few times. The gene symbols are mouse symbols. The CDR3 is cut off 4 residues early in the read; its end comes from the germline J gene. The V call is TRBV13-3, the J call TRBJ2-3, with a tentative D call TRBD2 (7 bases). Germline CDR1 and CDR2: NNHDY and SYVADS. V lost 0 bases to trimming and J lost 2 bases, with 13 bases between them. The CDR3 length is 16 residues. CDR3 DNA (partial): TGTGCCAGCAGTGATGCGTCTGGGGGCTCTGCAGAA. This encodes CASSDASGGSAE. The full CDR3 is CASSDASGGSAETLYF.

On this clone itself: Any gene name here is a mouse gene name. The CDR3 loop reads CASSQDPGTGDTEVFF. CDR3 DNA (partial): TGTGCCAGCAGCCAAGATCCGGGGACAGGGGACACA. The gene calls are TRBV5 and TRBJ1-1; 10 bases align to TRBD1. The CDR3 extends 4 residues past the end of the read, so its final part is completed from the germline J gene. The CDR3 totals 16 residues. J was trimmed by 3 bases and V by 0 bases; bases with no gene match: 4. Per the germline V gene, CDR1 is LGHNA and CDR2 is YNLKQL (reference sequence).

This clone showed up just a few times. Gene names and germline match the mouse. The read is 4 residues too short to cover the CDR3 end, so that end is filled in from the germline J gene. The chain couples TRBV13-2 to TRBJ2-7; 14 bases fit TRBD2. The V gene end was trimmed by 5 bases and the J gene end by 3 bases; junction bases not matched to a gene: 1. The germline CDR1 and CDR2 sequences are NNHNN and SYGAGS (reference sequence). CDR3 length: 14 residues. The CDR3 DNA, read in part, is TGTGCCAGCGGGGGACTGGGGGGGCTCTAT. This translates into CASGGLGGLY. The full CDR3 is CASGGLGGLYEQYF.

Comments on this clone: Germline and genes: mouse. The covered CDR3 bases are TGTGCCAGCAGCCCCCGGGACAGAAACTCCTAT. Residues: CASSPRDRNSY. The CDR3 reads in full as CASSPRDRNSYEQYF. This chain connects TRBV5 to TRBJ2-7; 7 bases align to TRBD1. The CDR3 end falls 4 residues outside the read, so it is completed with the germline J gene. There are 15 residues in the CDR3. Germline V gives CDR1 LGHNA, CDR2 YNLKQL (reference sequence). Losses at the gene ends were 4 bases for V and 0 bases for J; bases not matched to a gene: 6.

In the case of this clone: The genes and germline here are from mouse. The sequenced fragment ends 4 residues before the CDR3 boundary, so the rest is inferred from the germline J gene. This chain uses TRBV14 with TRBJ2-7, with 11 bases fitting TRBD2. This CDR3 spans 14 amino acids. Germline values: CDR1 SGHDT, CDR2 FRDEAV. V was clipped by 6 bases and J by 3 bases; unmatched bases: 5. The CDR3 region is CASTDWGGYYEQYF. CDR3 DNA, as far as it was read: TGTGCCAGCACAGACTGGGGGGGTTACTAT.

A word on this clone: Gene and germline names: mouse. The CDR3 end lies 4 residues beyond the end of the read and is filled in from the germline J gene. The chain uses TRBV19 and TRBJ1-1; 7 bases align to TRBD1. The CDR3 sequence is 14 residues long. J gave up 4 bases and V 2 bases, and 5 bases lay outside the gene matches. The germline V gene encodes CDR1 FNHDT and CDR2 SITEND (reference sequence). CDR3 DNA, as far as it was read: TGTGCCAGCAGTATCCCTGACAGGGCCACA. Protein: CASSIPDRAT. The entire CDR3 sequence reads CASSIPDRATEVFF.

There are a few counts of this clone. The gene names here belong to mouse. The read ends 4 residues before the CDR3 terminus; that terminus is restored from the germline J gene. The chain couples TRBV13-1 to TRBJ1-1, with 12 bases that match TRBD1. Losses at the gene ends were 3 bases for V and 1 base for J; bases not matched to a gene: 4. The CDR3 runs 16 residues. Germline CDR1 NSHNY, CDR2 SYGAGN. The covered CDR3 bases are TGTGCCAGCAGTGTCCCGGGACAGGGGGCGAACACA. Its translation is CASSVPGQGANT. In full, the CDR3 reads CASSVPGQGANTEVFF.

Notes on this clone: Each gene name is a mouse one. The read finishes 4 residues shy of the CDR3 end, and the germline J gene is used to complete it. The chain is built from TRBV13-3 and TRBJ2-2; D may be TRBD1 (5 bases). CDR3 size: 13 residues. CDR1 and CDR2 (germline): NNHDY, SYVADS. V lost 2 bases to trimming and J lost 3 bases, with 5 bases between them. CDR3 bases read: TGTGCCAGCAGTGACAGGGACACCGGG. As protein: CASSDRDTG. The full-length CDR3 reads as CASSDRDTGQLYF.

For this clone: Mouse names are used for the genes. The CDR3 loop reads CASSQDSGGAGAETLYF. CDR3 bases read: TGTGCCAGCAGCCAAGATTCGGGGGGCGCGGGTGCAGAA. The V call is TRBV5, the J call TRBJ2-3; D perhaps matches TRBD2 (7 bases). The missing CDR3 end, 4 residues past where the read stops, is filled in from the germline J gene. CDR1 is LGHNA and CDR2 is YNLKQL in the germline V gene (reference sequence). The CDR3 contains 17 residues. V gave up 0 bases and J gave up 1 base, with 14 bases separating them.

Only a few counts were recorded for this clone. Genes and germline come from the mouse. The read stops 4 residues short of the end of the CDR3; the missing end is completed from the germline J gene. This chain links TRBV5 with TRBJ2-7, with 8 bases identical to TRBD2. Germline-derived CDR1 and CDR2 are LGHNA and YNLKQL (reference sequence). The CDR3 has 15 amino acids. CDR3 loop: CASSQEGGGFYEQYF. The part of the CDR3 DNA that was read is TGTGCCAGCAGCCAAGAGGGGGGGGGCTTTTAT.

With regard to this clone: The gene symbols are mouse symbols. Read coverage stops 4 residues before the CDR3 terminus; the germline J gene supplies the remainder. The chain combines TRBV2 with TRBJ1-2, with 10 bases fitting TRBD1. V shed 2 bases, J shed 0 bases, and the junction held 9 bases outside the gene matches. Germline CDR1 reads LGHNA; CDR2 reads YSYQKL. The CDR3 length is 18 residues. The sequenced CDR3 bases are TGTGCCAGCAGCCAATCTGCGGGACAGGGGAGAGCAAACTCC. Amino acid sequence: CASSQSAGQGRANS. The CDR3 reads in full as CASSQSAGQGRANSDYTF.

This clone was observed many times. Each gene name is a mouse one. With the read ending 4 residues before the CDR3 end, the germline J gene is used to fill in that end. The sample holds other DNA sequences that translate to the same CDR3. V usage is TRBV13-3 and J usage is TRBJ1-2; weak D call: TRBD1 (5 bases). The CDR3 is 13 residues long. V gave up 5 bases and J gave up 0 bases, with 8 bases separating them. Germline-derived CDR1 and CDR2 are NNHDY and SYVADS. CDR3 bases read: TGTGCCAGCAGGGACAATGCAAACTCC. Translation: CASRDNANS. The whole CDR3 protein reads CASRDNANSDYTF.

In regard to this clone: Genes here carry mouse names. Read data end 4 residues before the CDR3 end; the end is taken from the germline J gene. Different DNA sequences within this sample yield the same CDR3. The V and J genes are TRBV1 and TRBJ2-1, with 10 positions matching TRBD2. Germline assignment: CDR1 NSQYPW and CDR2 LRSPGD (reference sequence). V gave up 0 bases and J gave up 4 bases; unmatched junction bases: 3. CDR3 length equals 16 residues. The CDR3 DNA, read in part, is TGCACCTGCAGTGCAGATGGGGACTGGGGTTATGCT. Translating it yields CTCSADGDWGYA. The CDR3, in full, reads CTCSADGDWGYAEQFF.

Only a few counts were recorded for this clone. The genes and germline here are from mouse. The read halts 4 residues ahead of the CDR3 end, with the missing end drawn from the germline J gene. The rearrangement uses TRBV1 and TRBJ2-2; D gene ambiguous. Per the germline V gene, CDR1 is NSQYPW and CDR2 is LRSPGD (reference sequence). Trimming took off 0 bases at V and 0 bases at J, with 8 bases between the two ends. This CDR3 comprises 16 residues. CDR3 in amino acids: CTCSADLETNTGQLYF. CDR3 DNA, as far as it was read: TGCACCTGCAGTGCAGATCTGGAGACAAACACCGGG.

Worth noting for this clone: Any gene name here is a mouse gene name. The CDR3 end is not reached by the read, which stops 3 residues before it; the germline J gene fills it in. The chain employs TRBV1 and TRBJ1-6; D may be TRBD1 (5 bases). TRBJ1-6 is an ORF for which the function is uncertain. Trimming removed 0 bases from V and 0 bases from J, with 9 bases in between. Germline V gene data show CDR1 as NSQYPW and CDR2 as LRSPGD (reference sequence). The CDR3 sequence is 17 residues long. This CDR3 is CTCSADRGDSYNSPLYF. The CDR3 bases that were read are TGCACCTGCAGTGCAGATCGGGGGGATTCCTATAATTCGCCC.

Note on this clone: Mouse gene names apply. The read comes to an end 4 residues before the CDR3 does, leaving the germline J gene to fill in the end. V gene TRBV31 combines with J gene TRBJ2-1; 9 nucleotides align to TRBD2. Germline CDR1 reads GKSSPN; CDR2 reads SITVG. V was pared by 7 bases and J by 3 bases, with 4 bases of the junction left unmatched. This CDR3 comprises 13 residues. CDR3 region: CASSGGGYAEQFF. CDR3 DNA (partial): TGTGCCTCTTCTGGGGGGGGCTATGCT.

This clone has a handful of counts. Mouse names are used for the genes. The read falls 4 residues short of the CDR3 end, and the missing part is taken from the germline J gene. The chain combines TRBV13-3 with TRBJ2-3; no clear D. CDR1 NNHDY and CDR2 SYVADS come from the germline V gene. Trimming removed 2 bases at V and 0 bases at J, with 10 bases between. This CDR3 is built from 15 residues. CDR3 sequence: CASSDSRYSAETLYF. The part of the CDR3 DNA that was read is TGTGCCAGCAGTGACTCCAGGTATAGTGCAGAA.

With respect to this clone: Each gene name is a mouse one. Sequencing ends 4 residues short of the CDR3 end; the germline J gene provides the rest. The rearrangement links TRBV13-1 to TRBJ2-4; weak D call: TRBD1 (6 bases). Trimming took 7 bases from V and 1 from J, leaving 13 bases between them. Germline loops: CDR1 NSHNY, CDR2 SYGAGN. This CDR3 has 14 amino acids. This chain's CDR3 is CASGQGFGQNTLYF. Partial CDR3 DNA: TGTGCCAGCGGCCAGGGGTTCGGTCAAAAC.

For this clone: These gene names are mouse names. The observed sequence ends 4 residues before the CDR3 terminus, with the missing tail filled in from the germline J gene. Other DNA sequences in this sample translate to the same CDR3. The chain combines TRBV5 with TRBJ1-1; no firm D call. CDR1 and CDR2 (germline): LGHNA, YNLKQL (reference sequence). V lost 1 base and J 4 bases, leaving 1 base between the germline ends. The CDR3 has 11 residues. CDR3 bases read: TGTGCCAGCAGCCAAGGCACA. Translating it yields CASSQGT. From start to end, the CDR3 is CASSQGTEVFF.

About this clone itself: The listed genes are named as in mouse. The read ends 4 residues shy of where the CDR3 ends; the end is completed using the germline J gene. The rearrangement uses TRBV1 and TRBJ2-3; unclear D gene. Per the germline V gene, CDR1 is NSQYPW and CDR2 is LRSPGD (reference sequence). Trimming left V 0 bases short and J 0 bases short, with 10 bases between. The CDR3 is 16 amino acids. The sequenced CDR3 bases are TGCACCTGCAGTGCAGATACTCTGGATAGTGCAGAA. It translates to CTCSADTLDSAE. The full CDR3 reads CTCSADTLDSAETLYF. Variable domain in full (rest from reference TRBV1 and TRBJ2-3): VTLLEQNPRWRLVPRGQAVNLRCILKNSQYPWMSWYQQDLQKQLQWLFTLRSPGDKEVKSLPGADYLATRVTDTELRLQVANMSQGRTLYCTCSADTLDSAETLYFGSGTRLTVL.

This clone was counted a few times. Gene names follow the mouse nomenclature. The read terminates 4 residues before the CDR3 end, so the remaining end is supplied by the germline J gene. Other DNA sequences in this sample translate to the same CDR3. The V call is TRBV13-1, the J call TRBJ2-4; D not certain. CDR3 length equals 13 residues. The V end was cut by 2 bases, the J end by 0 bases, with 4 bases between. Germline V lookup: CDR1 NSHNY, CDR2 SYGAGN. The CDR3 protein is CASSETSQNTLYF. The sequenced part of the CDR3 DNA is TGTGCCAGCAGTGAAACTAGTCAAAAC.

This clone was seen more than once but under ten times. Mouse names are used for the genes. The read terminates 4 residues before the CDR3 end, so the remaining end is supplied by the germline J gene. The chain employs TRBV31 and TRBJ2-5, with 10 nucleotides matching TRBD2. Germline lookup yields CDR1 GKSSPN and CDR2 SITVG. This CDR3 has 14 residues. The CDR3 DNA, read in part, is TGTGCCTGGATGCCTGGGGGGGCAAAAGAC. Protein sequence: CAWMPGGAKD. The CDR3 in its entirety is CAWMPGGAKDTQYF. The full variable domain, with the rest looked up from reference TRBV31 and TRBJ2-5, is AQTIHQWPVAEIKAVGSPLSLGCTIKGKSSPNLYWYWQATGGTLQQLFYSITVGQVESVVQLNLSASRPKDDQFILSTEKLLLSHSGFYLCAWMPGGAKDTQYFGPGTRLLVL.

This clone was detected only a few times. Each gene name is a mouse one. The CDR3 is cut off 4 residues early in the read; its end comes from the germline J gene. Other DNA sequences in this sample translate to the same CDR3. V is TRBV13-1 and J is TRBJ1-2, with 11 bases aligning to TRBD1. Germline V CDR1 and CDR2: NSHNY, SYGAGN. Trimming at V came to 5 bases and at J to 3 bases, leaving 6 bases not matched to a gene. The CDR3 has 15 amino acids. CDR3: CASRDRDRGDSDYTF. The part of the CDR3 DNA that was read is TGTGCCAGCAGGGACCGGGACAGGGGGGACTCC.